These 25 T cell receptor beta chains originate from one sample sequenced in a study of T cell responses to AZD1222 COVID-19 vaccine. Assay: immunoSEQ multiplex PCR; the TCRdb copy retains only in-frame clones and omits some. In the table there are approximately 80,000 clones, over 80% of which are singletons. The specimen comprised peripheral blood, sampled on day 0 of AZD1222 vaccination. The source of these receptors is an adult in good health.

The rearrangement uses TRBV12-3 or TRBV12-4 and TRBJ1-5; possibly TRBD1 for D (5 bases). The CDR3 length is 13 residues. V lost 3 bases, J lost 8 bases, and 11 bases lay in between. CDR3 residues: CASSLGVREPQHF. The CDR3 coding sequence is TGTGCCAGCAGTTTGGGGGTCAGGGAGCCCCAGCATTTT.

J is TRBJ1-2 and V is TRBV7-2; the D gene is possibly TRBD1 (6 bases). This CDR3 region has 15 residues. In germline, CDR1 is SGHTA, CDR2 FQGNSA. Between the trimmed V and J ends, which lost 0 bases and 0 bases, there was a span of 8 bases. In nucleotides, the CDR3 is TGTGCCAGCAGCTTAGCGGGGGGCACTAACTATGGCTACACCTTC. Its protein is CASSLAGGTNYGYTF.

This rearrangement joins TRBV11-2 to TRBJ1-1; the match to TRBD1 covers 10 bases. This CDR3 has 15 amino acids. Germline-derived CDR1 and CDR2 are SGHAT and FQNNGV. Unmatched junction bases numbered 8, after V lost 5 bases and J lost 5 bases. The CDR3 here is CASSPGQGGETEAFF. In DNA, the CDR3 is TGTGCCAGCAGCCCAGGACAGGGGGGGGAGACTGAAGCTTTCTTT.

The rearrangement uses TRBV7-9 and TRBJ1-4, with no clear D. Per germline, CDR1 SEHNR and CDR2 FQNEAQ (reference sequence). Trimming cost V 0 bases and J 8 bases, with 13 bases left between them. The CDR3 runs to 15 residues. The CDR3 DNA is TGTGCCAGCAGCTTAGCGGGCCCGTCCGTCGAAAAACTGTTTTTT. This encodes CASSLAGPSVEKLFF.

The chain combines TRBV7-3 with TRBJ2-3, with 10 bases that match TRBD2. The CDR3 is 14 amino acids. CDR1 and CDR2 (germline): SGHTA, FQGTGA. J lost 6 bases, V lost 5 bases, and 5 bases had no gene match. CDR3 DNA: TGTGCCAGCAGCCCCGGACTAGCGGCGGATACGCAGTATTTT. It translates to CASSPGLAADTQYF. Based on the CDR3 plus reference TRBV7-3 and TRBJ2-3, the full variable domain is GAGVSQTPSNKVTEKGKYVELRCDPISGHTALYWYRQSLGQGPEFLIYFQGTGAADDSGLPNDRFFAVRPEGSVSTLKIQRTERGDSAVYLCASSPGLAADTQYFGPGTRLTVL.

This chain uses TRBV7-2 with TRBJ1-5; no reliable D call. Germline assignment: CDR1 SGHTA and CDR2 FQGNSA. Trimming cost V 6 bases and J 0 bases, with 12 bases left between them. The CDR3 spans 15 residues. Written as DNA, the CDR3 is TGTGCCAGCAGAATGGGGTCCGCTAGCAATCAGCCCCAGCATTTT. It codes for CASRMGSASNQPQHF.

The chain has TRBV5-1 and TRBJ2-5; D could derive from TRBD1 or TRBD2 (6 bases each). The CDR3 extends over 13 amino acids. Looked up from germline, CDR1 is SGHRS and CDR2 is YFSETQ. With 2 bases removed from V and 4 bases from J, the gap between germline ends came to 9 bases. The CDR3 DNA follows: TGCGCCAGCAGCTTAGGAGGGGGAGAGACCCAGTACTTC. Translation: CASSLGGGETQYF.

This clone showed up just a few times. The rearrangement joins TRBV6-2 or TRBV6-3 to TRBJ2-6; D uncertain. The CDR3 contains 14 residues. Germline V CDR1 and CDR2: MNHEY, SVGEGT. The germline V and J ends were trimmed by 2 bases and 0 bases, with 2 bases remaining between them. The CDR3 bases are TGTGCCAGCAGTTACGACTCTGGGGCCAACGTCCTGACTTTC. It encodes CASSYDSGANVLTF.

The gene calls are TRBV7-2 and TRBJ1-5, with D possibly TRBD1 on 5 matching bases. V lost 1 base, J lost 0 bases, and 16 bases lay in between. This CDR3 contains 18 residues. CDR1 is SGHTA, CDR2 FQGNSA, per germline. The CDR3 loop is CASSLVGGSEPSNQPQHF. The CDR3 DNA reads as TGTGCCAGCAGCTTAGTGGGGGGGTCTGAACCTAGCAATCAGCCCCAGCATTTT. The full variable domain, with the rest looked up from reference TRBV7-2 and TRBJ1-5, is GAGVSQSPSNKVTEKGKDVELRCDPISGHTALYWYRQSLGQGLEFLIYFQGNSAPDKSGLPSDRFSAERTGGSVSTLTIQRTQQEDSAVYLCASSLVGGSEPSNQPQHFGDGTRLSIL.

V is TRBV20-1 and J is TRBJ2-3; the D is unclear. Trimming stripped 6 bases from V and 6 bases from J, with 10 bases between. The CDR3 spans 11 residues. CDR1 DFQATT and CDR2 SNEGSKA come from the germline V gene (reference sequence). CDR3 residues: CSAIYYDTQYF. CDR3 sequence (DNA): TGCAGTGCCATTTATTACGATACGCAGTATTTT.

The chain combines TRBV18 with TRBJ1-2; D uncertain. The CDR3 is 13 amino acids. Per the germline V gene, CDR1 is KGHSH and CDR2 is LQKENI. Trimming took off 2 bases at V and 8 bases at J, with 12 bases between the two ends. In nucleotides, the CDR3 is TGTGCCAGCTCACCATCAATGGATAGCGGCTACACCTTC. Its translation: CASSPSMDSGYTF. Full variable domain (rest looked up from reference TRBV18 and TRBJ1-2): NAGVMQNPRHLVRRRGQEARLRCSPMKGHSHVYWYRQLPEEGLKFMVYLQKENIIDESGMPKERFSAEFPKEGPSILRIQQVVRGDSAAYFCASSPSMDSGYTFGSGTRLTVV.

The chain combines TRBV7-5 with TRBJ2-1; the table's D gene call, TRBD2, was not cross checked with the DNA. TRBV7-5 is a known pseudogene. The CDR3 has 19 residues. CDR3: CVRGIMTSGGSRPYNEQFF. The CDR3 DNA sequence: TGTGTCAGAGGGATTATGACTAGCGGGGGGTCCCGACCCTACAATGAGCAGTTCTTC.

The chain employs TRBV2 and TRBJ1-6; D uncertain. Trimming pared 3 bases from V and 3 bases from J, leaving 9 bases between. This CDR3 comprises 15 residues. Germline values: CDR1 SNHLY, CDR2 FYNNEI. The CDR3 region has the DNA TGTGCCAGCAGTGAGGGTGGAAGCTATAATTCACCCCTCCACTTT. Its protein is CASSEGGSYNSPLHF.

This clone appeared a single time. The chain couples TRBV5-1 to TRBJ2-5; a weak D match, TRBD2 (6 bases). With 4 bases removed from V and 5 bases from J, the gap between germline ends came to 15 bases. The CDR3 loop spans 14 amino acids. In germline, CDR1 is SGHRS, CDR2 YFSETQ. The CDR3 is CASSRDGGSETQYF. The DNA of the CDR3 is TGCGCCAGCAGCAGGGATGGGGGGTCGGAGACCCAGTACTTC.

V usage is TRBV11-2 and J usage is TRBJ1-5; 8 bases are shared with TRBD1. The V gene end was trimmed by 5 bases and the J gene end by 7 bases; junction bases not matched to a gene: 19. CDR3 length equals 18 residues. Germline lookup yields CDR1 SGHAT and CDR2 FQNNGV. For the CDR3, the DNA is TGTGCCAGCAGCCCGGGCGGGACAGGTGCTCCACTAGGGCAGCCCCAGCATTTT. It translates to CASSPGGTGAPLGQPQHF. The full variable domain, in which reference TRBV11-2 and TRBJ1-5 provide the parts outside the CDR3, is EAGVAQSPRYKIIEKRQSVAFWCNPISGHATLYWYQQILGQGPKLLIQFQNNGVVDDSQLPKDRFSAERLKGVDSTLKIQPAKLEDSAVYLCASSPGGTGAPLGQPQHFGDGTRLSIL.

The rearrangement uses TRBV5-8 and TRBJ2-3; possibly TRBD2 for D (7 bases). The length of the CDR3 is 16 residues. The germline V gene encodes CDR1 SGHTS and CDR2 YDEGEE. Trimming shortened V by 3 bases and J by 3 bases, and 17 bases separated the two germline ends. CDR3 loop: CASSWGGGRGTDTQYF. DNA for the CDR3: TGTGCCAGCAGCTGGGGCGGGGGCCGGGGGACAGATACGCAGTATTTT.

The chain carries TRBV6-2 or TRBV6-3 and TRBJ1-6; perhaps TRBD1 as D (5 bases). CDR1 and CDR2 from the germline V gene are MNHEY and SVGEGT. The V end was cut by 6 bases, the J end by 4 bases, with 25 bases between. There are 19 residues in the CDR3. This CDR3 reads CASSTTGRRPPYYNSPLHF. The CDR3 DNA follows: TGTGCCAGCAGCACCACAGGACGACGCCCCCCCTATTATAATTCACCCCTCCACTTT.

This clone was observed a single time. The chain employs TRBV28 and TRBJ1-3; possible D gene TRBD1, 6 bases. The CDR3 loop spans 16 amino acids. The germline V gene has CDR1 MDHEN and CDR2 SYDVKM. V shed 8 bases and J shed 1 base, with 18 bases lying between them. CDR3 loop: CASLGLGQPSGNTIYF. CDR3 DNA sequence: TGTGCCAGCCTCGGCTTGGGACAACCATCTGGAAACACCATATATTTT.

The sample holds one count of this clone. V gene TRBV7-9 combines with J gene TRBJ2-2; TRBD1 matches at 10 bases. The V gene end was trimmed by 4 bases and the J gene end by 4 bases; junction bases not matched to a gene: 9. The germline gives CDR1 SEHNR, CDR2 FQNEAQ (reference sequence). This CDR3 has 17 amino acids. The CDR3 nucleotides read TGTGCCAGCAGCTCCCGACAGGGGGCCAGTGGCACCGGGGAGCTGTTTTTT. Residues: CASSSRQGASGTGELFF. Filled out from reference TRBV7-9 and TRBJ2-2, the complete variable domain reads DTGVSQNPRHKITKRGQNVTFRCDPISEHNRLYWYRQTLGQGPEFLTYFQNEAQLEKSRLLSDRFSAERPKGSFSTLEIQRTEQGDSAMYLCASSSRQGASGTGELFFGEGSRLTVL.

The rearrangement links TRBV19 to TRBJ1-5, with a tentative D call TRBD1 (5 bases). Trimming cost V 3 bases and J 4 bases, with 22 bases left between them. The length of the CDR3 is 18 residues. Looked up from germline, CDR1 is LNHDA and CDR2 is SQIVND (reference sequence). As DNA, the CDR3 is TGTGCCAGTAGTATTTCGTTCGGAGGGGTGGGATATAATCAGCCCCAGCATTTT. Amino acid sequence: CASSISFGGVGYNQPQHF.

This chain joins TRBV7-9 and TRBJ1-1; no definite D call. Trimming pared 2 bases from V and 1 base from J, leaving 5 bases between. This CDR3 has 13 amino acids. From germline, CDR1 is SEHNR and CDR2 FQNEAQ (reference sequence). CDR3 sequence (DNA): TGTGCCAGCAGCTTATATCAGAACACTGAAGCTTTCTTT. As protein: CASSLYQNTEAFF.

J is TRBJ1-2 and V is TRBV4-3; D is unresolved. Germline assignment: CDR1 LGHNA and CDR2 YSLEER. CDR3 size: 14 residues. Trimming cost V 3 bases and J 0 bases, with 8 bases left between them. The CDR3 here is CASSQPGSNYGYTF. Here the CDR3 DNA reads TGCGCCAGCAGCCAGCCTGGGTCTAACTATGGCTACACCTTC.

The chain combines TRBV7-9 with TRBJ1-6, with D hard to call. Germline assignment: CDR1 SEHNR and CDR2 FQNEAQ (reference sequence). Trimming removed 5 bases from V and 8 bases from J, with 13 bases in between. The CDR3 runs 14 residues. CDR3 region: CASSLGVIDSPLHF. The DNA for the CDR3 is TGTGCCAGCAGCCTAGGTGTTATAGATTCACCCCTCCACTTT.

J is TRBJ2-4 and V is TRBV5-4, with 8 bases fitting TRBD1. The V and J ends lost 4 bases and 0 bases, in that order; junction bases with no gene match: 6. The CDR3 runs 16 residues. CDR1 is SGHNT, CDR2 YYREEE, per germline (reference sequence). CDR3 protein: CASSVLDRGAKNIQYF. CDR3 bases: TGTGCCAGCAGCGTACTAGACAGGGGAGCCAAAAACATTCAGTACTTC.

The chain combines TRBV28 with TRBJ2-1; TRBD1 aligns across 10 bases. Germline trimming cut 5 bases from V and 4 bases from J; bases unmatched to any gene: 5. Germline V gene data show CDR1 as MDHEN and CDR2 as SYDVKM. This CDR3 spans 15 amino acids. The CDR3 DNA reads as TGTGCCAGCAGTACTGGGACAGGGGTGTACAATGAGCAGTTCTTC. It yields the protein CASSTGTGVYNEQFF.